This TCR beta chain was retrieved from a study of human T cells and chemical hapten exposure. Study outcomes and limitations: There was no change with DPC sensitization in TCRs above 1 in 1000 frequency.

As for time point: patch test 2, 6 weeks after DPC sensitization. Treatment described: therapeutic diphenylcyclopropenone sensitization with weekly scalp DPC. Unique molecular identifiers were attached to individual cDNA molecules during library preparation. Original data processing: Sample-level TCR yields exhibited a median of around 93,000, with a range of about 23,224 to 700,000. TCRdb redid the calling of the RACE reads with MiXCR, one entry per CDR3 protein. The V and J calls and clone size come from TCRdb's table, not from the authors' own analysis. The data contain 65,000 to 95,000 distinct CDR3 sequences, about 6.6% of them singletons. The CDR3 covers 16 residues. Germline loops: CDR1 MGHRA, CDR2 YSYEKL. V lost 3 bases, J lost 7 bases, and 10 bases stayed unmatched. This clonotype was recorded a few times. Its antigen is unidentified.

The rearrangement links TRBV4-1 to TRBJ1-4; 8 bases fit TRBD1. The sample was whole blood, taken in connection with sensitization to the hapten diphenylcyclopropenone (DPC). The TCR comes from a young woman with alopecia areata. Some clones in this sample may be carry-over from other donors' samples. Here the CDR3 reads CASSHGQGLSGEKLFF. CDR3 in DNA: TGCGCCAGCAGCCACGGACAGGGACTCTCGGGTGAAAAACTGTTTTTT.